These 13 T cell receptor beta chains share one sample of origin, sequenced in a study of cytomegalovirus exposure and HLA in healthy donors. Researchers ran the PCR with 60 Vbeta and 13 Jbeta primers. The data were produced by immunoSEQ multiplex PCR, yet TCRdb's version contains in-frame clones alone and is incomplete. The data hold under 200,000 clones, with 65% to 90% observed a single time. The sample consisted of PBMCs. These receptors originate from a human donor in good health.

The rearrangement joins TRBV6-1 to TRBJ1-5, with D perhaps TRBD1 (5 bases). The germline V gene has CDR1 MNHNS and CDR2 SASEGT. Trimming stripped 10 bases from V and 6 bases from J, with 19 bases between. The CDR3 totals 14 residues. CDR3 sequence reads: CATKQGRAPQPQHF. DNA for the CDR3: TGTGCCACAAAACAAGGCAGGGCACCTCAGCCCCAGCATTTT.

The CDR3: CASSPSDRASLQETQYF. The CDR3 DNA sequence: TGTGCCAGCTCACCCTCGGACAGGGCCAGCCTCCAAGAGACCCAGTACTTC. V gene TRBV18 combines with J gene TRBJ2-5; 8 nucleotides line up with TRBD1. The CDR3 runs to 17 residues. Trimming took 3 bases from V and 1 from J; bases not matched to a gene: 10. Per the germline V gene, CDR1 is KGHSH and CDR2 is LQKENI.

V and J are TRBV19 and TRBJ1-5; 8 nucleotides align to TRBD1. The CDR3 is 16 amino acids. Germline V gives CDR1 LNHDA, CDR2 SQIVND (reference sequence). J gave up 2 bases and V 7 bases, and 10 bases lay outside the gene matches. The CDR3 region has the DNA TGTGCCAGTACCATCTCCTTGACAGGGGGCAATCAGCCCCAGCATTTT. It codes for CASTISLTGGNQPQHF.

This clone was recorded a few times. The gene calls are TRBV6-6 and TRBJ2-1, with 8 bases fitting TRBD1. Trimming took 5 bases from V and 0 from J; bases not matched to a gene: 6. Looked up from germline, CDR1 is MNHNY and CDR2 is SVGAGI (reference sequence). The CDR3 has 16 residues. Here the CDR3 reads CASSSIGQGSYNEQFF. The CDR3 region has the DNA TGTGCCAGCAGTAGTATAGGACAGGGCTCCTACAATGAGCAGTTCTTC.

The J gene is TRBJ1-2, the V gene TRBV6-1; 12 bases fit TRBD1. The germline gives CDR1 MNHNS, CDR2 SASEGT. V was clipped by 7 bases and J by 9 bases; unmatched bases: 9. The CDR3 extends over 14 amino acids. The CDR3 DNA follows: TGTGCCAGCATAATCGGGACAGGGGGCGTGAGCTACACCTTC. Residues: CASIIGTGGVSYTF.

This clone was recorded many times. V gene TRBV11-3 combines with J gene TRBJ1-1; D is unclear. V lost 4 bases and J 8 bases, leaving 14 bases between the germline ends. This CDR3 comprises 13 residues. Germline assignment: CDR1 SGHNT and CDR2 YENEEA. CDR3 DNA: TGTGCCAGCAGCTCTGGGCCCCTCGCGGAAGCTTTCTTT. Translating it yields CASSSGPLAEAFF.

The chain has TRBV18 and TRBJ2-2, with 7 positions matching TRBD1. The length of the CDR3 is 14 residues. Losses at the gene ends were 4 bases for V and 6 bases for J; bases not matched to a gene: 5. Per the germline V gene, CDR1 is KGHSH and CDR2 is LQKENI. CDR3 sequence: CASSQGAGSGELFF. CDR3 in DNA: TGTGCCAGCTCACAGGGGGCCGGGTCCGGGGAGCTGTTTTTT.

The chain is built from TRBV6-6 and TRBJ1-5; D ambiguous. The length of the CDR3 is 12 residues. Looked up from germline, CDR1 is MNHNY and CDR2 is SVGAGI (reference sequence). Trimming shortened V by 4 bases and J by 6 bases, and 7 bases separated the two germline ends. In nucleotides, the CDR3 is TGTGCCAGCAGTTTAGAGGCTCAGCCCCAGCATTTT. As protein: CASSLEAQPQHF.

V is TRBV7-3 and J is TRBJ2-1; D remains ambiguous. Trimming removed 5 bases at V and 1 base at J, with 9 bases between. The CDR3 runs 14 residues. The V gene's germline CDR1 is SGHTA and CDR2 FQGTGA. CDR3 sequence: CASSQAYSYNEQFF. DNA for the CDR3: TGTGCCAGCAGCCAGGCCTATTCCTACAATGAGCAGTTCTTC.

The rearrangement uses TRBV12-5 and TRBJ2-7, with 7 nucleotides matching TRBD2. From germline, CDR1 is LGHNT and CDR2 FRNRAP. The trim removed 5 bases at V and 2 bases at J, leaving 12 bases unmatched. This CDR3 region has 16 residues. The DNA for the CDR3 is TGTGCTAGTGGTGGGGTAGCGGGTACCCGTCCCTACGAGCAGTACTTC. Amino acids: CASGGVAGTRPYEQYF.

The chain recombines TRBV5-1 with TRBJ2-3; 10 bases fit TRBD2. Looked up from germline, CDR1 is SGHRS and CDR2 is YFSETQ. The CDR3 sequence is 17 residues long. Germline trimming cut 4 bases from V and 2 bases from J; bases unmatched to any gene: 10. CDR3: CASSARLAGYPTDTQYF. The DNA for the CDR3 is TGCGCCAGCAGCGCAAGACTAGCGGGTTACCCCACAGATACGCAGTATTTT.

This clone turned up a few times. The CDR3 DNA is TGCAGCGCAAGACAGGGGCCCCACTACGAGCAGTACTTC. Translating it yields CSARQGPHYEQYF. The V call is TRBV29-1, the J call TRBJ2-7, with 8 bases matching TRBD1. The CDR3 runs to 13 residues. J gave up 3 bases and V 7 bases, and 8 bases lay outside the gene matches. Germline CDR1 and CDR2: SQVTM and ANQGSEA.

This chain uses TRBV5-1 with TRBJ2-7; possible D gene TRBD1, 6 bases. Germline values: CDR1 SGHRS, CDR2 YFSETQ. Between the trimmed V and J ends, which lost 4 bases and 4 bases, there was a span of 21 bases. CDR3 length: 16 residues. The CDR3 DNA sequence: TGCGCCAGCAGCAAGGATCCGACAGGCTTATCGTACGAGCAGTACTTC. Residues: CASSKDPTGLSYEQYF. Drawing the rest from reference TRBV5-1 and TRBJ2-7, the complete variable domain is KAGVTQTPRYLIKTRGQQVTLSCSPISGHRSVSWYQQTPGQGLQFLFEYFSETQRNKGNFPGRFSGRQFSNSRSEMNVSTLELGDSALYLCASSKDPTGLSYEQYFGPGTRLTVT.